This T cell receptor (beta chain) was captured in a study of T cells after yellow fever vaccination (dated by TCRdb to the late 2010s). Context from the whole study: The SMART-Seq v4 Ultra Low Input RNA kit was used to prepare libraries from fractions with low cell numbers. To track T-cell clones before and after primary and booster YFV17D yellow fever vaccination, bulk TCR alpha and beta repertoires were sequenced longitudinally. The cohort comprised two healthy male donors, one aged 18 to 29 and one aged 30 to 40 years. Blood was drawn at multiple timepoints before and after primary and secondary immunization, with bulk PBMC replicates and cell subsets isolated. What the authors observed across the whole study: After the booster, most clones that had expanded after primary vaccination were detected again (approximately 96% of CD4 and around nine tenths of CD8), suggesting broad maintenance of memory. The study included only two donors, which limits how far the findings can be generalized. Compared with the primary T-cell response, the secondary T-cell response was faster but weaker, reaching its peak on day 5 rather than on day 15. A small share of clonotypes was detected in both CD4 and CD8 compartments, with the overlap likely arising from convergent recombination. FACS-sorted repertoires could contain abundant contaminating clonotypes from the bulk population, so computational filtering was required.

The germline V gene gives CDR1 as KGHSH and CDR2 as LQKENI. Deletion took 6 bases off V and 4 bases off J, with a span of 15 bases between the germline ends. CDR3 length: 14 amino acids, cysteine to phenylalanine. The only DNA kept is the CDR3, 42 bases in frame from the first base. TCR cDNA was synthesized by 5'RACE template switching, through which a universal primer site and unique molecular identifiers were introduced. cDNA synthesis was primed from both the TCR alpha and TCR beta constant segments. Two PCR steps were used to amplify libraries, with sample barcodes and sequencing adapters being added in the second step. Sequencing of the libraries was done on either Illumina HiSeq 2500 (2x100 bp) or NovaSeq (2x150 bp). Regarding the original processing steps: MIGEC handled demultiplexing of reads and collapsing into UMI consensus sequences, while MiXCR performed V(D)J alignment. Vaccine-responding clonotypes were identified with edgeR using replicate PBMC samples, with FDR below 0.01 and a log2 fold change above 5 up to day 15 being required. Each bulk clonotype received a CD4 or CD8 identity based on whether the sequenced CD4 or CD8 repertoire contained that clonotype at higher abundance. TCRdb applied fastp at Q25 and MiXCR to the public reads, then kept only in-frame beta chains. Records with the same CDR3 protein are collapsed into one entry carrying the most frequent genes and DNA. The V and J calls, along with clone size, are taken from TCRdb and not from the paper's own processing. The sample profile shows 500,000 to 650,000 distinct CDR3 sequences; more than 9% of them were found once. The ten largest clonotypes hold 14% to 15% of the sample.

Taken with the paper, the label for treatment or condition translates to: live attenuated yellow fever vaccine strain. At every blood-draw timepoint, two biological replicates of bulk PBMCs were collected. A standard Ficoll-Paque protocol was used to isolate PBMCs from peripheral blood. TriZol was used to extract RNA from bulk PBMCs, from CD4 and CD8 fractions, and from dextramer-positive and dextramer-negative fractions. To note about this clonotype: It has no known antigen specificity. Base qualities are not recorded, but no much larger clone differs from it by a single base.

The receptor was derived from a man aged 25 to 40 who received the YFV17D yellow fever vaccine. The starting material was PBMCs, obtained on the day of the yellow fever booster vaccination. The sequence links TRBV18 to TRBJ1-1; a tentative D call is TRBD1 (5 bases match). For the CDR3, the sequence is CASSYSGTSTEAFF. The nucleotide sequence is TGTGCCAGCTCGTACTCAGGGACCTCCACTGAAGCTTTCTTT.